This T cell receptor beta chain came from a study of blood T cell repertoires in COVID-19. In the original processing: Estimated nucleated cell counts came from reference gene primer amplification. Profiling relied on immunoSEQ multiplex PCR, and the TCRdb table lists in-frame clones only, not all of them. The V and J calls and clone size were taken over from that table, and D and trimming were inferred from the DNA. The sample lists some 200,000 clones; 85% to 90% were seen once. This CDR3 contains 15 residues. The V end was cut by 5 bases, the J end by 2 bases, with 15 bases between. Germline V gene lookup returns CDR1 MNHEY and CDR2 SVGAGI.

The gene calls are TRBV6-5 and TRBJ2-5; possibly TRBD2 for D (6 bases). The specimen was peripheral blood. The TCR comes from a man older than 75 with acute or convalescent COVID-19. The CDR3 here is CASSPMRDSQETQYF. Here the CDR3 DNA reads TGTGCCAGCAGTCCGATGCGGGACTCACAAGAGACCCAGTACTTC.